The sequence of this T cell receptor (beta chain) was determined in a study of brain metastases from non-small cell lung cancer. Study results and caveats: Brain metastases shared most TCR repertoire with primaries, with sparse T cells. Fewer infiltrating T cells were found in brain metastases than primaries.

Regarding this clone: Its antigen is not known.

Clones were read by immunoSEQ multiplex PCR, and TCRdb kept only the in-frame ones, dropping some. The repertoire holds about 15,000 clones, with roughly four fifths as singletons. V was cut by 7 bases and J by 6 bases, with 19 bases left in between. The CDR3 is 15 amino acids. CDR1 and CDR2 from the germline V gene are MNHEY and SMNVEV (reference sequence). The sample was primary lung tumor tissue. The receptor was isolated from a donor aged 40 or over with non-small cell lung cancer. J is TRBJ2-1 and V is TRBV27; no clear D. The CDR3 reads CASKSEIQFINEQFF. The CDR3 DNA sequence: TGTGCCAGCAAGAGTGAGATTCAATTTATCAATGAGCAGTTCTTC.